This TCR beta chain was recorded in a study of blood T cell repertoires in COVID-19. Background on the study: Spain, Italy and the United States supplied samples that represented acute and convalescent COVID-19. The cDNA or gDNA used as material had been derived from T cells, B-cell-depleted T cells, or PBMCs.

Methods used by the authors: Reference gene primer amplification gave nucleated cell count estimates. Produced via immunoSEQ multiplex PCR; TCRdb's table is partial and in-frame only. V, J and clone size are taken as reported in that table, and D and trimming were inferred from the DNA itself. The repertoire holds approximately 200,000 clones, with about 88% as singletons. The CDR3 has 15 amino acids. The V end lost 2 bases, the J end lost 1 base, and 11 bases lay between the germline ends. The germline V gene encodes CDR1 ENHRY and CDR2 SYGVKD. This TCR was recovered from a woman in her 30s with active or convalescent COVID-19. Sequencing was performed on peripheral blood. The V and J genes are TRBV10-3 and TRBJ1-2; possibly TRBD1 for D (6 bases). The CDR3 loop is CAISEGQSINYGYTF. The CDR3 nucleotides read TGTGCCATCAGTGAGGGACAGAGTATTAACTATGGCTACACCTTC.